The 12 T cell receptor beta chains below were found in one sample sequenced in a study of cytomegalovirus exposure and HLA in healthy donors. PCR used 60 Vbeta primers and 13 Jbeta primers. Data came from immunoSEQ multiplex PCR; TCRdb stores just in-frame clones and leaves some out. The repertoire has some 80,000 clones, more than 60% of them found once; the top ten carry 5% to 7%. Sequencing input: PBMCs. Source of these receptors: a man younger than 35 in good health and CMV-seropositive.

Written as DNA, the CDR3 is TGTGCCAGCAGCTTCAGACTAGCGGGAGGTTTCTCCTACGAGCAGTACTTC. Translated, it gives CASSFRLAGGFSYEQYF. J is TRBJ2-7 and V is TRBV7-2; 13 bases agree with TRBD2. Germline V gene sequence: CDR1 SGHTA, CDR2 FQGNSA. The J segment lost 0 bases and the V segment lost 3 bases, leaving 5 bases of the junction unmatched. This CDR3 region has 17 residues.

The V and J genes are TRBV5-1 and TRBJ2-7, with D perhaps matching TRBD1 (6 bases). The germline V gene encodes CDR1 SGHRS and CDR2 YFSETQ. The CDR3 is 16 amino acids. Trimming removed 0 bases from V and 5 bases from J, with 18 bases in between. The CDR3 sequence: CASSLGIWGRKNEQYF. The CDR3 region has the DNA TGCGCCAGCAGCTTGGGGATTTGGGGGCGGAAAAACGAGCAGTACTTC.

V usage is TRBV5-6 and J usage is TRBJ2-7, with 9 bases matching TRBD1. V trimming: 2 bases; J trimming: 5 bases; junction bases outside the gene matches: 8. Germline CDR1 and CDR2: SGHDT and YYEEEE. The CDR3 totals 15 residues. CDR3 in DNA: TGTGCCAGCAGCTTAACCGGACAGGGGAATGACGAGCAGTACTTC. It is translated as CASSLTGQGNDEQYF.

The chain employs TRBV11-3 and TRBJ1-1, with 7 bases fitting TRBD1. Trimming removed 0 bases from V and 7 bases from J; junction bases left unmatched: 2. The CDR3 has 13 residues. Germline CDR1 and CDR2: SGHNT and YENEEA. CDR3 amino acids: CASSLDRGYEAFF. For the CDR3, the DNA is TGTGCCAGCAGCTTAGACAGGGGGTATGAAGCTTTCTTT.

The V call is TRBV13, the J call TRBJ2-4; 8 bases map to TRBD1. The germline V gene has CDR1 PRHDT and CDR2 FYEKMQ (reference sequence). This CDR3 is 16 amino acids long. Unmatched junction bases numbered 7, after V lost 5 bases and J lost 1 base. The CDR3 here is CASSTGTGVAKNIQYF. The CDR3 nucleotides read TGTGCCAGCAGCACCGGGACAGGTGTCGCCAAAAACATTCAGTACTTC.

The sample holds one count of this clone. V and J are TRBV5-4 and TRBJ1-1, with a tentative D call TRBD1 (6 bases). The CDR3 extends over 14 amino acids. The ends were cut back, 2 bases at V and 3 bases at J, with 11 bases in the middle. Germline V lookup: CDR1 SGHNT, CDR2 YYREEE (reference sequence). CDR3 protein: CASSFDRTYTEAFF. CDR3 coding DNA: TGTGCCAGCAGCTTCGACAGGACCTACACTGAAGCTTTCTTT. The full variable domain, rest sourced from reference TRBV5-4 and TRBJ1-1, is ETGVTQSPTHLIKTRGQQVTLRCSSQSGHNTVSWYQQALGQGPQFIFQYYREEENGRGNFPPRFSGLQFPNYSSELNVNALELDDSALYLCASSFDRTYTEAFFGQGTRLTVV.

This sequence joins TRBV2 and TRBJ2-1; TRBD2 matches at 7 bases. Trimming at V came to 8 bases and at J to 4 bases, leaving 14 bases not matched to a gene. This CDR3 comprises 16 residues. Germline CDR1 is SNHLY and CDR2 is FYNNEI. CDR3 sequence reads: CASRHPQGTIYNEQFF. The CDR3 DNA reads TGTGCCAGCCGTCACCCACAAGGGACTATATACAATGAGCAGTTCTTC.

The table lists this clone with a count of one. The chain uses TRBV13 and TRBJ2-4, with D unresolved. Trimming shortened V by 5 bases and J by 5 bases, and 10 bases separated the two germline ends. Looked up from germline, CDR1 is PRHDT and CDR2 is FYEKMQ (reference sequence). The CDR3 length is 13 residues. CDR3 sequence (DNA): TGTGCCAGCAGCGCCCGGTTAGAAAACATTCAGTACTTC. The encoded protein is CASSARLENIQYF.

The chain uses TRBV11-3 and TRBJ1-4; D unclear. V shed 3 bases and J shed 6 bases, with 14 bases lying between them. The V gene's germline CDR1 is SGHNT and CDR2 YENEEA. CDR3 length: 15 residues. CDR3 sequence reads: CASSLSPTDDEKLFF. In DNA, the CDR3 is TGTGCCAGCAGCTTGTCCCCTACTGATGATGAAAAACTGTTTTTT.

The V and J genes are TRBV28 and TRBJ2-1, with 9 bases identical to TRBD1. Trimming took 1 base from V and 0 from J; bases not matched to a gene: 16. This CDR3 comprises 21 residues. Germline V gene lookup returns CDR1 MDHEN and CDR2 SYDVKM. The CDR3 DNA reads as TGTGCCAGCAGTTTATTTTTCCGGGACAGGGAAGCCCTGAGCTCCTACAATGAGCAGTTCTTC. As protein: CASSLFFRDREALSSYNEQFF. Full variable domain (remainder filled in from reference TRBV28 and TRBJ2-1): DVKVTQSSRYLVKRTGEKVFLECVQDMDHENMFWYRQDPGLGLRLIYFSYDVKMKEKGDIPEGYSVSREKKERFSLILESASTNQTSMYLCASSLFFRDREALSSYNEQFFGPGTRLTVL.

The rearrangement links TRBV6-1 to TRBJ1-5; 12 bases are shared with TRBD1. The CDR3 runs 20 residues. V gave up 3 bases and J gave up 0 bases; unmatched junction bases: 12. Germline V gene sequence: CDR1 MNHNS, CDR2 SASEGT. CDR3 protein: CASSDQKGTGGSFSNQPQHF. CDR3 sequence (DNA): TGTGCCAGCAGTGACCAAAAAGGGACAGGGGGCTCTTTTAGCAATCAGCCCCAGCATTTT.

This chain uses TRBV9 with TRBJ1-1; D is possibly TRBD1 (5 bases). This CDR3 has 16 amino acids. Germline V CDR1 and CDR2: SGDLS, YYNGEE. Trimming stripped 4 bases from V and 2 bases from J, with 18 bases between. This CDR3 is CASSSAGVPINTEAFF. CDR3 coding DNA: TGTGCCAGCAGCTCCGCGGGGGTACCTATTAACACTGAAGCTTTCTTT.